A single sample gave rise to the 5 T cell receptor beta chains below, sequenced in a study of T cell responses to AZD1222 COVID-19 vaccine. Clones were sequenced by immunoSEQ multiplex PCR, and TCRdb holds only the in-frame ones, with some missing. The table has more than 110,000 clones, approximately 83% seen once. This specimen consisted of peripheral blood, obtained on day 0 of AZD1222 vaccination. The receptors originated from an adult in good health.

The chain joins TRBV11-2 to TRBJ1-2; 8 nucleotides match TRBD1. The V gene end was trimmed by 5 bases and the J gene end by 5 bases; junction bases not matched to a gene: 7. CDR3 length equals 14 residues. Germline V gene data show CDR1 as SGHAT and CDR2 as FQNNGV. The CDR3 reads CASSVQGTGYGYTF. CDR3 nucleotide sequence: TGTGCCAGCAGCGTCCAAGGGACAGGTTATGGCTACACCTTC.

The chain has TRBV5-6 and TRBJ2-7, with D perhaps matching TRBD2 (6 bases). Germline CDR1 is SGHDT and CDR2 is YYEEEE. The V gene lost 3 bases and the J gene lost 1 base, with 11 bases spanning the gap. CDR3 length equals 14 residues. CDR3 in amino acids: CASSWKTSSYEQYF. CDR3 DNA sequence: TGTGCCAGCAGCTGGAAGACTAGTTCCTACGAGCAGTACTTC.

The J gene is TRBJ2-2, the V gene TRBV11-3, with D perhaps TRBD1 (5 bases). V was pared by 1 base and J by 6 bases, with 12 bases between. In germline, CDR1 is SGHNT, CDR2 YENEEA. The CDR3 totals 15 residues. The CDR3 reads CASSLGQGMAGELFF. The CDR3 nucleotides read TGTGCCAGCAGCTTAGGCCAGGGAATGGCCGGGGAGCTGTTTTTT.

This clone has only a few counts. The rearrangement joins TRBV15 to TRBJ1-5; no clear D gene. Germline-derived CDR1 and CDR2 are LNHNV and YYDKDF (reference sequence). This CDR3 spans 16 amino acids. The V end lost 1 base, the J end lost 4 bases, and 14 bases lay between the germline ends. CDR3 sequence reads: CATSRVGPDSNQPQHF. CDR3 nucleotides: TGTGCCACCAGCAGAGTCGGACCTGACTCTAATCAGCCCCAGCATTTT.

This chain connects TRBV2 to TRBJ1-2; D call uncertain. Between the trimmed V and J ends, which lost 8 bases and 2 bases, there was a span of 12 bases. The CDR3 sequence is 13 residues long. In germline, CDR1 is SNHLY, CDR2 FYNNEI. DNA of the CDR3: TGTGCCAGCCGTGGCGAACTAAACTATGGCTACACCTTC. Translating gives CASRGELNYGYTF.